The T cell receptor (beta chain) described here comes from a study of OX40 agonist ivuxolimab in advanced cancers. For this clone: Its antigen remains unknown.

TCRdb's copy holds only in-frame clones and misses some; the assay was immunoSEQ multiplex PCR. The sample yields about 33,000 clones, 89% seen once. The germline gives CDR1 SGHRS, CDR2 YFSETQ. V shed 0 bases, J shed 5 bases, and the junction held 11 bases outside the gene matches. This CDR3 has 16 residues. Whole-study findings and limits: The expanded peripheral T cells' antigen specificity was not determined.

Source: CD4+ or CD8+ T cells sorted from blood, taken in a trial of the OX40 agonist ivuxolimab. This receptor was obtained from an adult with an advanced solid tumor such as melanoma, head and neck, liver or kidney cancer. This chain joins TRBV5-1 and TRBJ2-7; 7 positions match TRBD1. CDR3 nucleotide sequence: TGCGCCAGCAGCTTGGGACAGGGTAGTGTGGTACACGAGCAGTACTTC. Its translation is CASSLGQGSVVHEQYF.